What follows are 4 T cell receptor beta chains derived from one specimen sequenced in a study of OX40 agonist ivuxolimab in advanced cancers. To prepare the library, the immunoSEQ multiplex PCR assay was applied. TCRdb mirrors the immuneACCESS table, restricted to in-frame sequences. Some clones are absent from its copies; in checked studies, under half trace to an unresolved V gene, and the reason for the others is unknown. The sample includes about 100,000 clones, with roughly nine tenths observed a single time. The ten largest account for around 0.31% of the sample. Source: CD4+ or CD8+ T cells sorted from blood, taken in a trial of the OX40 agonist ivuxolimab. These receptors were collected from an adult with an advanced solid tumor such as melanoma, head and neck, liver or kidney cancer.

The chain combines TRBV15 with TRBJ2-5, with TRBD2 as a possible D gene (5 bases). CDR3 size: 13 residues. Trimming pared 5 bases from V and 4 bases from J, leaving 11 bases between. Germline V lookup: CDR1 LNHNV, CDR2 YYDKDF (reference sequence). CDR3 sequence: CATSGPEGETQYF. The CDR3 DNA reads as TGTGCCACCAGCGGCCCTGAGGGAGAGACCCAGTACTTC.

The chain employs TRBV6-5 and TRBJ2-1, with 8 bases identical to TRBD1. The length of the CDR3 is 13 residues. From germline, CDR1 is MNHEY and CDR2 SVGAGI. Trimming took 6 bases from V and 6 from J; bases not matched to a gene: 4. Written as DNA, the CDR3 is TGTGCCAGCAGCAACGACAGGGGCAATGAGCAGTTCTTC. Translated, it gives CASSNDRGNEQFF.

This chain joins TRBV6-6 and TRBJ2-7; TRBD2 might be the D (6 bases). The CDR3 runs to 14 residues. CDR1 MNHNY and CDR2 SVGAGI come from the germline V gene (reference sequence). V was pared by 6 bases and J by 2 bases, with 14 bases between. The CDR3 nucleotides are TGTGCCAGCAGAGAAAAGACTAGAGCCTACGAGCAGTACTTC. It codes for CASREKTRAYEQYF.

The chain combines TRBV7-2 with TRBJ1-4; TRBD1 is a possible D gene (5 bases). The length of the CDR3 is 14 residues. V was pared by 5 bases and J by 2 bases, with 9 bases between. Germline CDR1 is SGHTA and CDR2 is FQGNSA. CDR3 region: CASSRQPTNEKLFF. Here the CDR3 DNA reads TGTGCCAGCAGCAGACAGCCGACTAATGAAAAACTGTTTTTT.